This T cell receptor beta chain was captured in a study of OX40 agonist ivuxolimab in advanced cancers. Study-wide findings and caveats: Partial responders treated at 0.1-3.0 mg/kg exhibited clonal expansion among the lowest measured. Some nonresponders additionally presented with little normalized T-cell clonal expansion.

With regard to this clone: Its antigen is not known.

V shed 3 bases and J 0 bases; nucleotides not matched to a gene: 7. From germline, CDR1 is MDHEN and CDR2 SYDVKM. The CDR3 has 16 residues. Libraries were prepared by immunoSEQ multiplex PCR; TCRdb keeps only in-frame clonotypes and omits some of them. The data contain around 43,000 clones, roughly nine tenths of them singletons. This TCR was sampled from an adult with an advanced solid tumor such as melanoma, head and neck, liver or kidney cancer. The chain combines TRBV28 with TRBJ1-1, with 7 bases matching TRBD1. Here the sequenced sample was CD4+ or CD8+ T cells sorted from blood, taken in a trial of the OX40 agonist ivuxolimab. This CDR3 reads CASSFRGGPMNTEAFF. The CDR3 DNA reads TGTGCCAGCAGTTTCCGAGGGGGCCCCATGAACACTGAAGCTTTCTTT.